This TCR beta chain came from a study of vaccination and CD4 T cells after COVID-19. Cultured CD4+ T-cell DNA underwent Oncomine TCR Beta short-read sequencing. MiXCR, run by TCRdb on the PCR reads, gives a single entry per CDR3 protein. Among 9,100 or so distinct CDR3 sequences, about 51% were seen once, and the ten largest hold about two fifths. This sample's treatment: approximately 9-day PBMC culture with coronavirus spike peptide pools or control peptides (ViraFEST assay). The germline gives CDR1 KGHDR, CDR2 SFDVKD. V shed 3 bases, J shed 4 bases, and the junction held 9 bases outside the gene matches. This CDR3 contains 16 residues. About this clonotype: What it binds is not known.

Sequencing input: CD4+ T cells from blood, cultured in vitro. V usage is TRBV24-1 and J usage is TRBJ1-2; TRBD1 matches 8 bases. This clonotype was sampled from a human donor who had recovered from COVID-19. CDR3 sequence: CATSDAIAGTGYGYTF. Written as DNA, the CDR3 is TGTGCCACCAGTGATGCAATTGCCGGGACAGGCTATGGCTACACCTTC.